Given below is one T cell receptor beta chain in context. As yet, its antigen is unknown. The sample originates from a study of blood T cells in healthy people across ages. General study points: Getting older went along with TCR beta diversity per million T cells dropping roughly linearly. Leaving the PBMCs unsorted stopped any conclusive comparison of naive versus antigen-experienced cells.

The second PCR ran about 6 to 11 cycles with a sample-barcoded 5' primer and J-beta primers. TCRdb redid the calling of the 5' RACE reads with MiXCR, one entry per CDR3 protein. The table has roughly 680,000 distinct CDR3 sequences, roughly 49% seen once. Germline CDR1 is SGHKS and CDR2 is YYEKEE (reference sequence). The V gene lost 0 bases and the J gene lost 3 bases, with 9 bases spanning the gap. There are 14 residues in the CDR3. Source material: blood. The clonotype originates from a woman between 55 and 75 years old in good health. The chain employs TRBV5-5 and TRBJ1-1; D unclear. CDR3 sequence: CASSLALSHTEAFF. The CDR3 nucleotides read TGTGCCAGCAGCTTGGCGCTCAGTCACACTGAAGCTTTCTTT.